The present entry profiles one T cell receptor beta chain with its context. This sample stems from a study of T cell changes during pregnancy in multiple sclerosis. Germline CDR1 is MNHEY and CDR2 is SMNVEV (reference sequence). Trimming took 5 bases from V and 8 from J, leaving 15 bases between them. This CDR3 comprises 14 residues. The table came from immunoSEQ multiplex PCR; TCRdb's copy has only in-frame clones and leaves some out. The data hold about 50,000 clones, with 85% to 95% observed a single time. The sequencing used CD4+ T cells from peripheral blood mononuclear cells, collected in the third trimester of pregnancy. The chain links TRBV27 to TRBJ1-4; no clear D. The receptor was isolated from a female donor with multiple sclerosis, enrolled in a pregnancy study. CDR3 nucleotide sequence: TGTGCCAGCAGTCTCCTCCCCACCCGGGAAAAACTGTTTTTT. It codes for CASSLLPTREKLFF.